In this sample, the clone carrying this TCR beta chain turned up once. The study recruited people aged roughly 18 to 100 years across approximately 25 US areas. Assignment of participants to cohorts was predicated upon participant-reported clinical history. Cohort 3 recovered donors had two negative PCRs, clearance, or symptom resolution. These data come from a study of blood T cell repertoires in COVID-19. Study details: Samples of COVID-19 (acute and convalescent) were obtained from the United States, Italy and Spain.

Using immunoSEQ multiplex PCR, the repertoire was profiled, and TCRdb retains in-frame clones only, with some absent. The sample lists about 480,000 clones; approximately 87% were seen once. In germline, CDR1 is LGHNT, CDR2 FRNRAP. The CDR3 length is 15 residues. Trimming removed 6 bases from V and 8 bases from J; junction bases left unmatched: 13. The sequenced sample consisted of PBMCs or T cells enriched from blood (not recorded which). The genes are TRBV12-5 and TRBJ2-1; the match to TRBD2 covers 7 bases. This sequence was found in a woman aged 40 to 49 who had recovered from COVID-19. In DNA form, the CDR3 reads TGTGCTAGTGGCCCAAGGGGAGGGATGGGGGATGAGCAGTTCTTC. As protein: CASGPRGGMGDEQFF.